One and the same sample provided the 29 T cell receptor beta chains below, sequenced in a study of multiple sclerosis patients with progressive multifocal leukoencephalopathy. Data came from immunoSEQ multiplex PCR; TCRdb stores just in-frame clones and leaves some out. The sample contains roughly 32,000 clones, approximately 90% of which appear only once. Time point defined: time of PML onset. The starting material was PBMCs, obtained from a patient treated with natalizumab. These receptors all stem from a woman aged 35 to 49 with progressive multifocal leukoencephalopathy.

This clone came up once. The rearrangement joins TRBV6-5 to TRBJ1-5, with TRBD1 matching 9 bases. The V gene end was trimmed by 6 bases and the J gene end by 4 bases; junction bases not matched to a gene: 4. The germline V gene has CDR1 MNHEY and CDR2 SVGAGI. The CDR3 covers 14 residues. CDR3: CASRGGTGNQPQHF. The DNA for the CDR3 is TGTGCCAGCAGGGGGGGGACAGGGAATCAGCCCCAGCATTTT.

The V call is TRBV11-2, the J call TRBJ2-1; 10 nucleotides agree with TRBD1. The CDR3 covers 15 residues. V gave up 6 bases and J gave up 5 bases; unmatched junction bases: 7. The V gene's germline CDR1 is SGHAT and CDR2 FQNNGV. The CDR3 coding sequence is TGTGCCAGCAGTTTAAGGGGGACAGGGGACAATGAGCAGTTCTTC. Protein: CASSLRGTGDNEQFF.

The V gene is TRBV7-8, the J gene TRBJ2-7; D is unclear. V lost 3 bases to trimming and J lost 0 bases, with 9 bases between them. Germline V gene lookup returns CDR1 SGHVS and CDR2 FQNEAQ. The CDR3 extends over 14 amino acids. Here the CDR3 reads CASSFRAGSYEQYF. The CDR3 DNA reads as TGTGCCAGCAGCTTCCGGGCCGGCTCCTACGAGCAGTACTTC.

This chain uses TRBV5-6 with TRBJ2-5; 7 bases match TRBD1. V gave up 3 bases and J gave up 2 bases; unmatched junction bases: 10. Germline assignment: CDR1 SGHDT and CDR2 YYEEEE. The length of the CDR3 is 16 residues. This chain's CDR3 is CASSSQPGTAQETQYF. The DNA for the CDR3 is TGTGCCAGCAGCTCCCAACCCGGGACAGCGCAAGAGACCCAGTACTTC.

The chain links TRBV19 to TRBJ1-6, with D unresolved. The germline V gene encodes CDR1 LNHDA and CDR2 SQIVND (reference sequence). The V and J ends lost 5 bases and 5 bases respectively, with 10 bases between them. The CDR3 length is 14 residues. CDR3 region: CASSFYGDNSPLHF. CDR3 nucleotides: TGTGCCAGTAGTTTTTACGGCGATAATTCACCCCTCCACTTT.

The genes are TRBV2 and TRBJ2-3, with D possibly being TRBD2 (5 bases). Trimming left V 6 bases short and J 0 bases short, with 13 bases between. The CDR3 length is 15 residues. Germline CDR1 SNHLY, CDR2 FYNNEI. In DNA form, the CDR3 reads TGTGCCAGCAGGGAGGTTAGGACTAGCACAGATACGCAGTATTTT. It codes for CASREVRTSTDTQYF.

The rearrangement links TRBV5-1 to TRBJ1-4; 7 nucleotides line up with TRBD1. The CDR3 length is 14 residues. Germline V gene lookup returns CDR1 SGHRS and CDR2 YFSETQ. V lost 4 bases, J lost 8 bases, and 8 bases stayed unmatched. The CDR3 is CASSGGGAGEKLFF. CDR3 nucleotides: TGCGCCAGCAGCGGAGGGGGCGCCGGGGAAAAACTGTTTTTT.

This chain connects TRBV18 to TRBJ2-2; D not certain. The CDR3 is 15 residues long. V lost 3 bases and J 6 bases, leaving 14 bases between the germline ends. Germline V gene sequence: CDR1 KGHSH, CDR2 LQKENI. Here the CDR3 reads CASSPDSLGPGELFF. In DNA, the CDR3 is TGTGCCAGCTCACCCGACTCACTTGGACCCGGGGAGCTGTTTTTT. The complete variable domain, with remaining parts taken from reference TRBV18 and TRBJ2-2, reads NAGVMQNPRHLVRRRGQEARLRCSPMKGHSHVYWYRQLPEEGLKFMVYLQKENIIDESGMPKERFSAEFPKEGPSILRIQQVVRGDSAAYFCASSPDSLGPGELFFGEGSRLTVL.

The chain has TRBV29-1 and TRBJ1-3; 8 nucleotides agree with TRBD1. CDR3 length equals 13 residues. CDR1 and CDR2 from the germline V gene are SQVTM and ANQGSEA. The junction had 7 bases not matched to a gene; V was cut back by 6 bases and J by 6 bases. The CDR3 loop reads CSVQDRVENTIYF. The CDR3, as DNA: TGCAGCGTCCAGGACAGGGTAGAAAACACCATATATTTT.

The rearrangement joins TRBV28 to TRBJ1-2; 7 bases are a match to TRBD1. This CDR3 contains 12 residues. Trimming at V came to 3 bases and at J to 5 bases, leaving 0 bases not matched to a gene. CDR1 MDHEN and CDR2 SYDVKM come from the germline V gene. This CDR3 reads CASSLTGYGYTF. CDR3 DNA: TGTGCCAGCAGTTTGACAGGGTATGGCTACACCTTC.

J is TRBJ2-7 and V is TRBV11-2; a possible D gene is TRBD1 (5 bases). CDR1 and CDR2 from the germline V gene are SGHAT and FQNNGV. The CDR3 has 15 residues. V was clipped by 7 bases and J by 1 base, with 17 bases between them. CDR3 sequence (DNA): TGTGCCAGCAACTCTATTAAGGACACATCCTACGAGCAGTACTTC. Its protein is CASNSIKDTSYEQYF.

This clone appeared a single time. The chain employs TRBV11-2 and TRBJ2-7, with 9 bases matching TRBD2. Germline V gene data show CDR1 as SGHAT and CDR2 as FQNNGV. The CDR3 is 15 residues long. The J segment lost 2 bases and the V segment lost 7 bases, leaving 9 bases of the junction unmatched. CDR3 amino acids: CASKERLAGTYEQYF. Here the CDR3 DNA reads TGTGCCAGCAAGGAGAGGCTAGCGGGAACCTACGAGCAGTACTTC.

This rearrangement joins TRBV29-1 to TRBJ2-3; TRBD1 might be the D (7 bases). Trimming pared 6 bases from V and 2 bases from J, leaving 18 bases between. Germline V gene data show CDR1 as SQVTM and CDR2 as ANQGSEA. The CDR3 length is 15 residues. The chain's CDR3 is CSVPAGQINTDTQYF. In nucleotides, the CDR3 is TGCAGCGTGCCCGCGGGACAGATCAACACAGATACGCAGTATTTT.

This chain uses TRBV9 with TRBJ1-1; the D is unclear. Per germline, CDR1 SGDLS and CDR2 YYNGEE. The CDR3 sequence is 14 residues long. Trimming removed 3 bases from V and 1 base from J, with 10 bases in between. The CDR3, as DNA: TGTGCCAGCAGCGCCCCGGGAGGGAACACTGAAGCTTTCTTT. Amino acids: CASSAPGGNTEAFF.

The chain links TRBV28 to TRBJ1-3; TRBD1 is a possible D gene (6 bases). The CDR3 runs 15 residues. The V and J ends lost 2 bases and 2 bases respectively, with 10 bases between them. Germline V gene data show CDR1 as MDHEN and CDR2 as SYDVKM. The CDR3 DNA is TGTGCCAGCAGTTTAGCTGACAGGCCTGGAAACACCATATATTTT. Translating gives CASSLADRPGNTIYF.

This chain links TRBV6-1 with TRBJ1-2; D is undetermined. The CDR3 totals 14 residues. Germline-derived CDR1 and CDR2 are MNHNS and SASEGT. Trimming shortened V by 2 bases and J by 2 bases, and 9 bases separated the two germline ends. CDR3 sequence: CASSERMENYGYTF. Here the CDR3 DNA reads TGTGCCAGCAGTGAAAGGATGGAGAACTATGGCTACACCTTC.

V gene TRBV4-1 combines with J gene TRBJ1-2; no reliable D call. The V gene's germline CDR1 is MGHRA and CDR2 YSYEKL. This CDR3 has 13 amino acids. V lost 1 base, J lost 6 bases, and 9 bases lay in between. The CDR3 here is CASSQVEGHGYTF. The CDR3 DNA follows: TGCGCCAGCAGCCAAGTGGAAGGCCATGGCTACACCTTC.

This rearrangement joins TRBV4-1 to TRBJ1-1, with D maybe TRBD1 (5 bases). Trimming removed 0 bases at V and 0 bases at J, with 17 bases between. Germline V gene sequence: CDR1 MGHRA, CDR2 YSYEKL. This CDR3 is built from 18 residues. The CDR3 reads CASSQDPRDASMNTEAFF. CDR3 nucleotide sequence: TGCGCCAGCAGCCAAGATCCCAGGGACGCGTCCATGAACACTGAAGCTTTCTTT.

This chain uses TRBV20-1 with TRBJ2-5; D could derive from TRBD1 or TRBD2 (5 bases each). V dropped 5 bases and J dropped 9 bases, with 13 bases sitting between them. In germline, CDR1 is DFQATT, CDR2 SNEGSKA (reference sequence). The CDR3 sequence is 11 residues long. As DNA, the CDR3 is TGCAGTGCTGGGGACGAGCCGGCCCAGTACTTC. Translated, it gives CSAGDEPAQYF.

CDR3: CASSLGQTSGSREQFF. CDR3 nucleotide sequence: TGTGCCAGCAGCCTAGGCCAGACTAGCGGGAGCCGCGAGCAGTTCTTC. The chain recombines TRBV27 with TRBJ2-1; 12 nucleotides align to TRBD2. The length of the CDR3 is 16 residues. The V segment lost 6 bases and the J segment 10 bases; nucleotides outside the gene matches: 13. The germline gives CDR1 MNHEY, CDR2 SMNVEV (reference sequence).

The V gene is TRBV19, the J gene TRBJ2-5; perhaps TRBD2 as D (5 bases). This CDR3 is 12 amino acids long. CDR1 and CDR2 (germline): LNHDA, SQIVND (reference sequence). Trimming left V 6 bases short and J 8 bases short, with 13 bases between. The CDR3 bases are TGTGCCAGTAGCCTCGGGGAAGGTACCCAGTACTTC. Amino acid sequence: CASSLGEGTQYF.

The chain's CDR3 is CASSIAGTVGDGYTF. As DNA, the CDR3 is TGTGCCAGTAGTATAGCAGGGACGGTGGGGGACGGCTACACCTTC. The chain recombines TRBV19 with TRBJ1-2, with D perhaps TRBD1 (5 bases). The CDR3 runs 15 residues. The V gene lost 1 base and the J gene lost 8 bases, with 17 bases spanning the gap. Germline assignment: CDR1 LNHDA and CDR2 SQIVND (reference sequence).

The chain joins TRBV7-2 to TRBJ2-1; 10 bases agree with TRBD2. The CDR3 totals 16 residues. CDR1 and CDR2 (germline): SGHTA, FQGNSA. The V and J ends lost 4 bases and 2 bases, in that order; junction bases with no gene match: 5. The CDR3 sequence is CASSSSGSRTYNEQFF. The CDR3 DNA follows: TGTGCCAGCAGCTCTAGCGGGAGTAGGACCTACAATGAGCAGTTCTTC.

The rearrangement links TRBV10-3 to TRBJ1-1; 9 positions agree with TRBD1. Germline V gives CDR1 ENHRY, CDR2 SYGVKD. V shed 7 bases and J 3 bases; nucleotides not matched to a gene: 3. The CDR3 runs to 13 residues. The CDR3 DNA is TGTGCCATCATGGGACAGGGTGACACTGAAGCTTTCTTT. This translates into CAIMGQGDTEAFF.

This chain links TRBV28 with TRBJ2-3; D is perhaps TRBD2 (5 bases). V lost 4 bases to trimming and J lost 5 bases, with 10 bases between them. The CDR3 is 13 amino acids. Germline CDR1 reads MDHEN; CDR2 reads SYDVKM. Written as DNA, the CDR3 is TGTGCCAGCAGTTCAGGACTGTTAGATACGCAGTATTTT. Its protein product is CASSSGLLDTQYF.

The V and J genes are TRBV28 and TRBJ2-1; D gene uncertain. From germline, CDR1 is MDHEN and CDR2 SYDVKM. V lost 1 base and J 5 bases, leaving 6 bases between the germline ends. This CDR3 has 13 amino acids. CDR3 sequence: CASSLSPNNEQFF. The DNA for the CDR3 is TGTGCCAGCAGTTTATCCCCAAACAATGAGCAGTTCTTC.

The V call is TRBV7-2, the J call TRBJ2-1, with TRBD2 identical over 8 bases. Germline V CDR1 and CDR2: SGHTA, FQGNSA. The J segment lost 9 bases and the V segment lost 1 base, leaving 11 bases of the junction unmatched. The CDR3 totals 16 residues. CDR3: CASSLVGGTRSSEQFF. The CDR3 DNA reads as TGTGCCAGCAGCTTAGTCGGTGGGACTAGGTCTAGTGAGCAGTTCTTC.

J is TRBJ2-7 and V is TRBV11-2; D is undetermined. This CDR3 is 13 amino acids long. Trimming took off 5 bases at V and 4 bases at J, with 12 bases between the two ends. Germline assignment: CDR1 SGHAT and CDR2 FQNNGV. The DNA for the CDR3 is TGTGCCAGCAGCCAAGATCACGAGTACGAGCAGTACTTC. As protein: CASSQDHEYEQYF.

This clone appeared a few times. V usage is TRBV11-2 and J usage is TRBJ2-7; 7 bases agree with TRBD1. CDR1 and CDR2 from the germline V gene are SGHAT and FQNNGV. The CDR3 consists of 15 residues. V lost 3 bases, J lost 0 bases, and 5 bases stayed unmatched. CDR3 in DNA: TGTGCCAGCAGCTTTGGGCAGGGGGTCTCCTACGAGCAGTACTTC. This encodes CASSFGQGVSYEQYF.